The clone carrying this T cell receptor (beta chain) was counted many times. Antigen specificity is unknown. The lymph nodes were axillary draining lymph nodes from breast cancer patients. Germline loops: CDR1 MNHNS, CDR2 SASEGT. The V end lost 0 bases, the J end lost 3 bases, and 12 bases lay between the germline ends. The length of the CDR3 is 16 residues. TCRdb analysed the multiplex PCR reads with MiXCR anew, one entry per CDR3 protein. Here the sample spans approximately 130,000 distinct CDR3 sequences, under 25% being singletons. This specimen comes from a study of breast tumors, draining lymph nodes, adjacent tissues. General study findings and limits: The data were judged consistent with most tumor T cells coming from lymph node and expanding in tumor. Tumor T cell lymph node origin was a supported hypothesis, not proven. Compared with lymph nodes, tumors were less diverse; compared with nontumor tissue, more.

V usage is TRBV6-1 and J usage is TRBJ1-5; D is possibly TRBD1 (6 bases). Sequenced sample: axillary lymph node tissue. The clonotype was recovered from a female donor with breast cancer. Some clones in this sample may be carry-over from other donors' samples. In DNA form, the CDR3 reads TGTGCCAGCAGTGAAGCGCAACAGGGTTTCAATCAGCCCCAGCATTTT. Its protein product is CASSEAQQGFNQPQHF.